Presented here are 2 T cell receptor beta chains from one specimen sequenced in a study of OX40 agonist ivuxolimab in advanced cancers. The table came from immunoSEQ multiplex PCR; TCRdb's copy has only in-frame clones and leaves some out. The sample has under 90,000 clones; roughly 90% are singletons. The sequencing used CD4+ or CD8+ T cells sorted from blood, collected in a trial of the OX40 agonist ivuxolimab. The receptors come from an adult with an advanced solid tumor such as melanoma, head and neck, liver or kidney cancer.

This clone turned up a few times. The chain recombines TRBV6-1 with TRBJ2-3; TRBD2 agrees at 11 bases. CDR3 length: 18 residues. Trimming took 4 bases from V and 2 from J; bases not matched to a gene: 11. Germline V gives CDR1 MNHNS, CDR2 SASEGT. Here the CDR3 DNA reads TGTGCCAGCAGTGGCCAAGGGGGACTAGCGGCGATCACAGATACGCAGTATTTT. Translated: CASSGQGGLAAITDTQYF.

The CDR3 protein is CASSQRTSPNEQFF. CDR3 in DNA: TGTGCCAGCTCACAAAGGACTAGTCCCAATGAGCAGTTCTTC. The chain has TRBV18 and TRBJ2-1; the match to TRBD2 covers 7 bases. The CDR3 runs to 14 residues. The junction had 6 bases not matched to a gene; V was cut back by 4 bases and J by 6 bases. In germline, CDR1 is KGHSH, CDR2 LQKENI.